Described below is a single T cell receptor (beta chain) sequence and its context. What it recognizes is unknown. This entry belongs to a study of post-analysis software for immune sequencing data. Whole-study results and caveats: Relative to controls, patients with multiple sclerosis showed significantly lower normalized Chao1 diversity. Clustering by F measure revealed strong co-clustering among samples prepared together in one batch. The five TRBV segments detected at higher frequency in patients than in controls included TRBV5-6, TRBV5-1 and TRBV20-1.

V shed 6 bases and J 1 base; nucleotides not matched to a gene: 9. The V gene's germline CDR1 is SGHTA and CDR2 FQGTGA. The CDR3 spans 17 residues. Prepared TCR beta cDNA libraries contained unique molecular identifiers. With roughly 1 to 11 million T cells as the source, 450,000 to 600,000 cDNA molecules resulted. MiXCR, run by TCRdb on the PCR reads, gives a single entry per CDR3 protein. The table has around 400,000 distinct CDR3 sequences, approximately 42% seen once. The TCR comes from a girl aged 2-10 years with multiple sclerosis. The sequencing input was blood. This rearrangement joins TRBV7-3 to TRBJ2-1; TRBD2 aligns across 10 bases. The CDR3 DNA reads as TGTGCCAGCAGTCCTATACCTAGCGGGAGTTCCTACAATGAGCAGTTCTTC. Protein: CASSPIPSGSSYNEQFF.